This TCR beta chain is drawn from a study of blood T cell repertoires in COVID-19. Across the study: Sites across the United States, Italy and Spain contributed samples from acute and convalescent COVID-19. T cells, B-cell-depleted T cells, or PBMCs supplied cDNA or gDNA.

CDR3 length: 18 residues. Germline CDR1 is MNHEY and CDR2 is SVGEGT. V was pared by 2 bases and J by 0 bases, with 19 bases between. Patients in Seattle were enrolled during active infection, then followed longitudinally. Measured with immunoSEQ multiplex PCR; TCRdb has only the in-frame clones, and not every one. The sample includes 400,000 to 450,000 clones, 85% to 90% seen only once; the top ten take roughly 0.87%. This TCR derives from a man between 18 and 35 years old with COVID-19, enrolled during active disease. Sequenced sample: peripheral blood. The chain is built from TRBV6-2 or TRBV6-3 and TRBJ1-1; maybe TRBD1 (5 bases). CDR3 sequence reads: CASSYGRGRVIMNTEAFF. CDR3 in DNA: TGTGCCAGCAGTTACGGGAGGGGAAGGGTAATAATGAACACTGAAGCTTTCTTT.